This TCR beta chain originates from a study of blood T cell repertoires in COVID-19. About the study: The study drew acute and convalescent COVID-19 samples from the United States, Italy and Spain. PBMCs, B-cell-depleted T cells, or T cells were the source of the cDNA or gDNA that made up the material.

Here immunoSEQ multiplex PCR was the method, and the copy in TCRdb shows in-frame clones only, minus some. The sample holds approximately 220,000 clones, roughly nine tenths seen once. Between the trimmed V and J ends, which lost 0 bases and 4 bases, there was a span of 6 bases. Germline CDR1 WNHNN, CDR2 SYGVQD (reference sequence). This CDR3 comprises 13 residues. The receptor was derived from a man aged 40-50 years with acute or convalescent COVID-19. Sequencing used peripheral blood. The chain carries TRBV10-1 and TRBJ2-5; perhaps TRBD2 as D (5 bases). The CDR3 DNA follows: TGCGCCAGCAGTGAGTCGAGGGCAGAGACCCAGTACTTC. Residues: CASSESRAETQYF.